This TCR beta chain was obtained from a study of blood T cells in healthy people across ages (dated by TCRdb to between 2014 and 2017). For the wider study: In model experiments, roughly one uniquely barcoded TCR beta cDNA molecule per two T cells was captured by template switching. To track age-related changes in TCR beta repertoire diversity, the study relied on deep sequencing normalized with unique cDNA molecular identifiers. The donors were split into four age groups: young (average around 17 years), middle-aged (about 40), aged (roughly 65) and long-lived (roughly 80). To avoid experimental bias, donors of different ages were randomly spread across the sequencing lanes. The study analyzed two additional independent replicas of 1 million unique cDNA reads from the same blood draw for two donors, one aged 18 to 30 and one aged 80 or older. Study-wide conclusions, independent of this receptor: Because the CMV infection status of the donors was unknown, age-related changes in expanded clonotypes may potentially have been confounded. As age increased, observed TCR beta diversity per million T cells dropped in a roughly linear way, and a significant reduction was already evident by age 40. Compared with the aged group, the long-lived group had more naive CD4+ T cells, fewer expanded clones and increased TCR diversity, suggesting age selection. Estimates of total diversity based on one million sequenced T cells were regarded as lower bounds and as underestimates. There was a strong correlation between observed TCR beta diversity and the percentage of naive T cells measured by flow cytometry. Because profiling used bulk unsorted PBMCs, naive and antigen-experienced compartments could not be compared conclusively.

The roughly 39 donors, aged about 6 to 90 years, were systemically healthy Caucasian individuals from Russia. Each donor gave ten milliliters of peripheral blood, drawn into EDTA-treated Vacutainer tubes. Ficoll-Paque density-gradient centrifugation was used to isolate PBMCs, with at least 7 million obtained per sample. Trizol reagent was used to extract total RNA from PBMCs, with at least 6 micrograms per sample. The percentages of naive CD45RAhigh/CD27high T cells were determined by flow cytometry on a PBMC aliquot from every donor. The CDR1 and CDR2 encoded by the germline V gene are SGHAT and FQNNGV. The CDR3 holds 14 amino acids from the cysteine to the phenylalanine. Only the CDR3 DNA is retained, 42 bases long and in frame from the first base. V is clipped by 2 bases and J by 4 bases, and the sequence between their germline boundaries is 11 bases long. This clonotype came up a few times. The antigen it recognizes is unknown. No quality values exist for individual bases; no much larger clone is one base distant.

The library was generated by 5' RACE. The listed sequencing device is Illumina HiSeq 2500. The second PCR ran for roughly 6 to 11 cycles and used a J-beta primer mix along with a sample-barcoded 5' primer. A template-switch 5' adaptor carrying 12 random nucleotides introduced a unique molecular identifier onto each TCR beta cDNA molecule. At least 2.5 million CDR3-containing paired-end reads were obtained from each sample. The Mint cDNA synthesis kit, primed by a TRBC-specific oligonucleotide, was used to synthesize first-strand cDNA from all RNA. Following uracil-DNA glycosylase treatment, a first 18-cycle PCR with universal primers M1SS and BC2_uni_R was performed on all cDNA. The authors' pipeline ran thus. Each sample was normalized by randomly selecting 1 million high-quality reads, each carrying a distinct molecular identifier. Reads with shared molecular identifiers were discarded instead of being binned into consensus sequences. MiTCR, set to a Q25 quality threshold and the strictest error-elimination algorithm, was used for CDR3 identification, clonotype clustering and error correction. A nonparametric unseen species model with Euler transformation was used to estimate lower-bound total TCR beta diversity. TCRdb reprocessing: public reads trimmed at Q25 with fastp, clones called with MiXCR, in-frame beta chains kept. Each entry is one CDR3 protein sequence, shown with its most common DNA and genes. The V and J calls were determined by TCRdb, not by the authors. Present in this sample are about 670,000 distinct CDR3 sequences, roughly half of which were seen just once. The ten biggest clones cover roughly 13% of the sample.

The receptor was derived from a woman of 80 years or more in good health. Input material: blood. The V gene is TRBV11-2 and the J gene is TRBJ2-5, and TRBD1 may be the D gene, going by 6 matching bases. The CDR3 reads CASSLNRERETQYF. The nucleotides are TGTGCCAGCAGCTTAAACAGGGAAAGAGAGACCCAGTACTTC.